These 5 T cell receptor beta chains were sequenced from one sample in a study of T cell repertoires in cytomegalovirus infection (dated by TCRdb to the late 2010s). The sequencer was an Illumina HiSeq 1500. Using fastp at Q25 and MiXCR, TCRdb reprocessed the public reads and kept productive beta chains. Rows are combined by CDR3 protein, so each entry shows the most common genes and DNA. The sample table contains more than 350,000 distinct CDR3 sequences; only one count was recorded for about a third of them. Roughly 13% of the sample is taken by the ten largest. The source material was PBMCs. These receptors originate from a human donor in good health (CMV status not recorded). Some clones in this sample may be carry-over from other donors' samples.

This clonotype was observed a handful of times. The rearrangement links TRBV24-1 to TRBJ1-5; D might be TRBD1 (5 bases). This CDR3 contains 13 residues. CDR1 is KGHDR and CDR2 is SFDVKD in the germline V gene. The V end was cut by 6 bases, the J end by 0 bases, with 5 bases between. CDR3 region: CATSRGSNQPQHF. The CDR3, as DNA: TGTGCCACCAGTAGGGGTAGCAATCAGCCCCAGCATTTT.

The chain is built from TRBV27 and TRBJ1-1; D is uncertain. The germline gives CDR1 MNHEY, CDR2 SMNVEV (reference sequence). Deletions cut 6 bases from V and 0 bases from J, with 11 bases between. The CDR3 is made up of 14 amino acids. CDR3 nucleotide sequence: TGTGCCAGCAGCCCGGCCAACATGAACACTGAAGCTTTCTTT. Translating gives CASSPANMNTEAFF.

The rearrangement links TRBV7-8 to TRBJ2-2; no firm D call. Germline CDR1 reads SGHVS; CDR2 reads FQNEAQ. Trimming removed 4 bases at V and 10 bases at J, with 13 bases between. The CDR3 contains 13 residues. In nucleotides, the CDR3 is TGTGCCAGCAGCTCACCCCCCTCGGTGGAGCTGTTTTTT. This encodes CASSSPPSVELFF.

In its sample, this clonotype was seen many times. The chain employs TRBV7-8 and TRBJ2-3, with 9 bases identical to TRBD2. CDR1 is SGHVS and CDR2 is FQNEAQ in the germline V gene. With 4 bases clipped from V and 6 bases from J, the junction kept 14 bases outside the gene matches. The CDR3 is 17 residues long. DNA for the CDR3: TGTGCCAGCAGCTCCCTCCAAGCGCGGGGGGGTTCCGATACGCAGTATTTT. It translates to CASSSLQARGGSDTQYF. Full variable domain (missing parts from reference TRBV7-8 and TRBJ2-3): GAGVSQSPRYKVAKRGQDVALRCDPISGHVSLFWYQQALGQGPEFLTYFQNEAQLDKSGLPSDRFFAERPEGSVSTLKIQRTQQEDSAVYLCASSSLQARGGSDTQYFGPGTRLTVL.

The genes are TRBV3-1 and TRBJ1-3; unclear D gene. Trimming took off 1 base at V and 4 bases at J, with 11 bases between the two ends. Per the germline V gene, CDR1 is LGHDT and CDR2 is YNNKEL (reference sequence). This CDR3 comprises 15 residues. The CDR3 region is CASSQGRAGGNTIYF. CDR3 coding DNA: TGTGCCAGCAGCCAAGGAAGGGCAGGCGGAAACACCATATATTTT.